The 9 T cell receptor beta chains below come from one sample, sequenced in a study of blood T cell repertoires in COVID-19. Generated by immunoSEQ multiplex PCR, the TCRdb table keeps only in-frame clones and is missing some. The sample includes around 250,000 clones, around 93% of them seen just once. The sequenced sample consisted of PBMCs or T cells enriched from blood (not recorded which). The receptors derive from a human donor in a cohort exposed to, infected with or recovered from COVID-19 (not recorded which). The donor label of this sample is uncertain.

V is TRBV4-2 and J is TRBJ2-2; 8 bases are shared with TRBD2. The V gene's germline CDR1 is LGHNA and CDR2 YNFKEQ. The CDR3 is made up of 15 amino acids. J was trimmed by 3 bases and V by 7 bases; bases with no gene match: 7. CDR3 nucleotides: TGTGCCAGCACCCCGGCGGGGGGCTACACCGGGGAGCTGTTTTTT. Amino acids: CASTPAGGYTGELFF.

CDR3 residues: CASSRRDGGGYEQYF. CDR3 coding DNA: TGTGCCAGTAGTAGGAGGGACGGGGGGGGATACGAGCAGTACTTC. The chain links TRBV19 to TRBJ2-7; 8 bases are a match to TRBD2. The germline V gene has CDR1 LNHDA and CDR2 SQIVND (reference sequence). Unmatched junction bases numbered 9, after V lost 4 bases and J lost 4 bases. CDR3 size: 15 residues.

The rearrangement links TRBV10-3 to TRBJ2-5; weak D call: TRBD2 (5 bases). The CDR3 has 17 amino acids. V shed 3 bases and J shed 0 bases, with 17 bases lying between them. CDR1 and CDR2 from the germline V gene are ENHRY and SYGVKD. The CDR3 spells CAISEFFEGEYQETQYF. CDR3 sequence (DNA): TGTGCCATCAGTGAATTTTTTGAGGGAGAGTACCAAGAGACCCAGTACTTC.

The rearrangement uses TRBV14 and TRBJ1-1; no definite D call. The length of the CDR3 is 16 residues. Germline-derived CDR1 and CDR2 are SGHDN and FVKESK. The V and J ends lost 0 bases and 3 bases respectively, with 14 bases between them. The CDR3 is CASSQERLRGDTEAFF. CDR3 bases: TGTGCCAGCAGCCAAGAGAGGTTGCGGGGAGACACTGAAGCTTTCTTT.

This rearrangement joins TRBV10-2 to TRBJ2-3; TRBD1 matches at 9 bases. Germline assignment: CDR1 WSHSY and CDR2 SAAADI. Losses at the gene ends were 8 bases for V and 5 bases for J; bases not matched to a gene: 5. This CDR3 comprises 13 residues. The CDR3: CASGTGRGDTQYF. The CDR3, as DNA: TGCGCCAGCGGGACAGGGCGAGGAGATACGCAGTATTTT.

The chain combines TRBV19 with TRBJ1-5, with D tentatively TRBD1 (6 bases). The CDR3 contains 14 residues. CDR1 and CDR2 (germline): LNHDA, SQIVND (reference sequence). V shed 10 bases and J shed 4 bases, with 17 bases lying between them. The DNA of the CDR3 is TGTGCCACCTCGGTGGGAGGGGGGAATCAGCCCCAGCATTTT. Translating gives CATSVGGGNQPQHF.

The chain is built from TRBV2 and TRBJ1-1, with D tentatively TRBD1 (5 bases). Germline V gene data show CDR1 as SNHLY and CDR2 as FYNNEI. V lost 7 bases, J lost 0 bases, and 12 bases lay in between. The CDR3 has 14 residues. CDR3 amino acids: CASTRTSVNTEAFF. In nucleotides, the CDR3 is TGTGCCAGCACCAGGACAAGCGTGAACACTGAAGCTTTCTTT.

The V call is TRBV10-3, the J call TRBJ1-3, with D tentatively TRBD1 (6 bases). The V gene lost 3 bases and the J gene lost 2 bases, with 11 bases spanning the gap. CDR3 size: 15 residues. Germline V gene data show CDR1 as ENHRY and CDR2 as SYGVKD. In nucleotides, the CDR3 is TGTGCCATCAGTGACCAGGGGAACGCTGGAAACACCATATATTTT. As protein: CAISDQGNAGNTIYF.

The CDR3 sequence is CASSWEGSEQYF. CDR3 DNA sequence: TGTGCCAGCAGCTGGGAGGGCTCCGAGCAGTACTTC. V is TRBV7-9 and J is TRBJ2-7; TRBD2 agrees at 7 bases. V shed 4 bases, J shed 6 bases, and the junction held 3 bases outside the gene matches. Germline values: CDR1 SEHNR, CDR2 FQNEAQ (reference sequence). This CDR3 contains 12 residues.